The TCR beta chain under discussion was sequenced for a study of liver allograft versus peripheral blood T cells. On the study more broadly: Transplanted-liver T cell receptor repertoires were compared with recipients' peripheral blood repertoires.

TCRdb re-called the reads through MiXCR, storing one row per CDR3 protein. The data hold over a thousand distinct CDR3 sequences, with under 45% observed a single time. This CDR3 region has 15 residues. Germline V gene data show CDR1 as SGHTA and CDR2 as FQGNSA. The V gene lost 1 base and the J gene lost 3 bases, with 7 bases spanning the gap. The chain is built from TRBV7-2 and TRBJ1-6; maybe TRBD1 (5 bases). This receptor was taken from a human patient who had a liver transplant. A subset of T cells may come from the graft donor. The CDR3 region is CASSLDRIYNSPLHF. CDR3 nucleotides: TGTGCCAGCAGCTTAGACAGGATCTATAATTCACCCCTCCACTTT. Together with reference TRBV7-2 and TRBJ1-6, the CDR3 gives the full variable domain: GAGVSQSPSNKVTEKGKDVELRCDPISGHTALYWYRQSLGQGLEFLIYFQGNSAPDKSGLPSDRFSAERTGGSVSTLTIQRTQQEDSAVYLCASSLDRIYNSPLHFGNGTRLTVT.